The clone carrying this TCR beta chain was recorded many times. The antigen is not known. This sample is drawn from a study of spatial heterogeneity in lung cancer. About the study: Sequence detection consistently recorded a greater number of beta-chain than alpha-chain sequences. Findings of the study overall: For expanded intratumoral alpha and beta TCRs, counts tracked tumor mutation counts. Expanded TCR counts, ubiquitous and regional, correlated respectively with ubiquitous and regional nonsynonymous mutation counts.

The CDR3 is made up of 15 amino acids. V was cut by 0 bases and J by 3 bases, with 12 bases left in between. Germline loops: CDR1 MNHEY, CDR2 SVGEGT. Individually, TCR cDNA molecules were each labelled with a unique molecular identifier. One entry per CDR3 protein, called by TCRdb with MiXCR from the 5' RACE reads. Of about 27,000 distinct CDR3 sequences in the sample, roughly 6.9% were seen once. Described time point: sample taken at primary tumor resection. Material for sequencing was whole RNA from tumor, nontumor lung or frozen PBMC, left unsorted. The V and J genes are TRBV6-2 or TRBV6-3 and TRBJ2-7, with D perhaps matching TRBD1 (5 bases). The sequence came from a male donor with early-stage non-small cell lung cancer. This material consisted of lung tumor tissue, taken at surgery. The CDR3 DNA sequence: TGTGCCAGCAGTTACTCACGGGCAGGACACTACGAGCAGTACTTC. Amino acid sequence: CASSYSRAGHYEQYF.